This TCR beta chain derives from a study of shared clonotypes between healthy human individuals. The length of the CDR3 is 14 residues. Trimming cost V 4 bases and J 1 base, with 7 bases left between them. The germline V gene encodes CDR1 SEHNR and CDR2 FQNEAQ (reference sequence). Terminally differentiated effector memory CD45RA+ cells were left out of the naive CD8 fraction, which was CD45RO-negative and positively selected for CCR7. Method: immunoSEQ multiplex PCR; TCRdb's copy keeps in-frame clones and lacks some. Found here are about 680,000 clones, around 90% of them singletons; the top ten hold 24%.

The origin of this receptor is a man aged 25-45 years in good health. Material for sequencing was naive CD8+ T cells sorted from blood. The chain joins TRBV7-9 to TRBJ1-4; D gene uncertain. The CDR3 DNA reads as TGTGCCAGCAGCTGGACGGGAACTAATGAAAAACTGTTTTTT. It is translated as CASSWTGTNEKLFF.